Below, one T cell receptor beta chain is given with its context. Its antigen is undetermined. The junction shows a germline mismatch at one end, possibly a read error. This entry is derived from a study of blood T cells in healthy people across ages. The germline CDR1 and CDR2 sequences are SGHDT and YYEEEE. This CDR3 is 15 amino acids long. Study-level findings and limits: Age advanced and TCR beta diversity per million T cells fell, roughly linearly.

Sample-barcoded 5' priming and a J-beta primer mix drove a second PCR of 7 to 11 cycles. TCRdb reanalysed the 5' RACE reads using MiXCR and keeps one entry per CDR3 protein. This repertoire shows 700,000 or so distinct CDR3 sequences, 40% to 45% found once; its top ten account for about 32%. The sequence was obtained from an older man in good health. The source material was blood. The chain joins TRBV5-6 to TRBJ2-5; D unresolved. CDR3 residues: CTSSRFRGYQETQYF. The CDR3 DNA reads as TGTACCAGCAGCCGCTTTCGAGGCTACCAAGAGACCCAGTACTTC.